In this sample, the clone carrying this T cell receptor beta chain turned up a few times. No antigen is known for it. PCR amplification relied on 60 Vbeta primers (plus 13 Jbeta primers). Generated by immunoSEQ multiplex PCR, the TCRdb table keeps only in-frame clones and is missing some. This sample has roughly 180,000 clones, with about 75% found just once. The source of the sample is a study of cytomegalovirus exposure and HLA in healthy donors. Study-wide points: The majority of TCR sequences were rare, yet some public TCRs appeared in many donors. Indistinguishability led to the exclusion of some V segments, TRBV6-2 and TRBV6-3 included.

The germline gives CDR1 SGHTS, CDR2 YDEGEE. The CDR3 is made up of 15 amino acids. After removal of 4 bases from V and 3 bases from J, the junction contained 6 bases not matched to a gene. This sequence joins TRBV5-8 and TRBJ1-5, with 8 bases lining up with TRBD1. The TCR sequence derives from a man between 45 and 60 years old in good health and CMV-seropositive. Specimen: PBMCs. The DNA of the CDR3 is TGTGCCAGCAGCCTAGACAGGGGAGTCAATCAGCCCCAGCATTTT. Protein sequence: CASSLDRGVNQPQHF.